This T cell receptor beta chain was recovered during a study of control samples from healthy donors and cancer patients. In germline, CDR1 is WNHNN, CDR2 SYGVQD (reference sequence). The CDR3 runs to 13 residues. Trimming took off 0 bases at V and 6 bases at J, with 9 bases between the two ends. Generated by immunoSEQ multiplex PCR, the TCRdb table keeps only in-frame clones and is missing some. The sample records tens of thousands of clones, 90% to 95% being singletons. This rearrangement joins TRBV10-1 to TRBJ2-7; tentative D call: TRBD1 (6 bases). The source material was PBMCs. The source of this sequence is a man in his fifties with lung cancer. The CDR3 bases are TGCGCCAGCAGTGAGTCACAGGGTGGCGAGCAGTACTTC. Its translation: CASSESQGGEQYF.